The clone carrying this TCR beta chain was detected a few times. Its antigen is unidentified. Findings and caveats of the study: Greatest tumor Treg TCR overlap was with tumor naive CD4+ cells.

The CDR3 contains 15 residues. Germline lookup yields CDR1 LGHNA and CDR2 YSLEER. V shed 2 bases and J shed 3 bases, with 11 bases lying between them. Semi-nested PCR with Nested Universal Primer A followed constant-region reverse priming of full-length variable regions. TCRdb re-called the 5' RACE reads with MiXCR, one entry per CDR3 protein. The sample includes about 62,000 distinct CDR3 sequences, about 31% of them seen just once. Naive CD4+ cells had CD25+ Tregs removed. The chain joins TRBV4-3 to TRBJ1-5, with D possibly matching TRBD1 (6 bases). This sequence was found in a female donor with breast cancer. Material for sequencing was tumor-infiltrating naive CD4+ T cells sorted from the breast tumor. As for subset: naive CD4+ T cells, CD4+CD45RA+CD25-. The CDR3 loop reads CASSQSRGSNQPQHF. For the CDR3, the DNA is TGCGCCAGCAGCCAAAGCAGGGGATCCAATCAGCCCCAGCATTTT.